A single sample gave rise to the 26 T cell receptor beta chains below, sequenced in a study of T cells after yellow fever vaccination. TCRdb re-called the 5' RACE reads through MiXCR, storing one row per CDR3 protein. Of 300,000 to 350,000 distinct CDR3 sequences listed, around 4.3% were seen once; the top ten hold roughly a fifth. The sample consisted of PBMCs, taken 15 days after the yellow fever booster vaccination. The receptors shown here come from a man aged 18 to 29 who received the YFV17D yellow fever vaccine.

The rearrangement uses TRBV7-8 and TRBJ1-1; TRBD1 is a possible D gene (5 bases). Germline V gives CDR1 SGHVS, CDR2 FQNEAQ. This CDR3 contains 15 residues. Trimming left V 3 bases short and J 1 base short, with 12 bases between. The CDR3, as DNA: TGTGCCAGCAGCTTCCCGGGACGGGGGAACACTGAAGCTTTCTTT. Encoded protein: CASSFPGRGNTEAFF.

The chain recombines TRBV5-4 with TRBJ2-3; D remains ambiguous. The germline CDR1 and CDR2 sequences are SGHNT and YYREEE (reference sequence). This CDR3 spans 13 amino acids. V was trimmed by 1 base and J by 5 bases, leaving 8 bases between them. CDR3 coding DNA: TGTGCCAGCAGCTTGTTGGGTTTAGATACGCAGTATTTT. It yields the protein CASSLLGLDTQYF.

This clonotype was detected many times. CDR3 loop: CASTVRNQPQHF. The CDR3 DNA reads TGTGCCAGCACCGTAAGAAATCAGCCCCAGCATTTT. The chain employs TRBV28 and TRBJ1-5; D ambiguous. CDR1 and CDR2 (germline): MDHEN, SYDVKM. The CDR3 covers 12 residues. V lost 7 bases and J lost 4, with 8 bases in between.

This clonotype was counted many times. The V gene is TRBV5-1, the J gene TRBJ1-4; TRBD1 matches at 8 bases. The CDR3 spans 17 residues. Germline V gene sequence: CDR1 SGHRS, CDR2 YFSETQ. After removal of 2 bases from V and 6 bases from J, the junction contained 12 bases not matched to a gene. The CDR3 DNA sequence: TGCGCCAGCAGCTTCGCAGGGGGCATCCGCCCGTATGAAAAACTGTTTTTT. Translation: CASSFAGGIRPYEKLFF. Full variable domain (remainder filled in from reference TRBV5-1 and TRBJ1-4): KAGVTQTPRYLIKTRGQQVTLSCSPISGHRSVSWYQQTPGQGLQFLFEYFSETQRNKGNFPGRFSGRQFSNSRSEMNVSTLELGDSALYLCASSFAGGIRPYEKLFFGSGTQLSVL.

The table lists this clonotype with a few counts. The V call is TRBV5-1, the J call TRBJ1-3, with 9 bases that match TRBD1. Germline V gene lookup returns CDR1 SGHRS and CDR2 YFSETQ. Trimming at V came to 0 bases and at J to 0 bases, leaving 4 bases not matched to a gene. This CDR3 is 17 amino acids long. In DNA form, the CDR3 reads TGCGCCAGCAGCTTGGTCGGGACAGGGAGCTCTGGAAACACCATATATTTT. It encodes CASSLVGTGSSGNTIYF.

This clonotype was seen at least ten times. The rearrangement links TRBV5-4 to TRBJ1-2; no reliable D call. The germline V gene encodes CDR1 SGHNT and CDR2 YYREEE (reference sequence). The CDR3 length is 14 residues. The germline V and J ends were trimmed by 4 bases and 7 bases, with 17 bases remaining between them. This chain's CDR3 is CASSPTLSGGGYTF. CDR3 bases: TGTGCCAGCAGCCCGACGTTGTCGGGCGGTGGCTACACCTTC.

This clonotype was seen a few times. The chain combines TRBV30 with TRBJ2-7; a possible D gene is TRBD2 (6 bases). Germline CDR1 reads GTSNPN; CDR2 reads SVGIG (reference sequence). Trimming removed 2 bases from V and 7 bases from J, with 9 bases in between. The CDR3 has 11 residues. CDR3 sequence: CAWSLAREQYF. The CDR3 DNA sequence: TGTGCCTGGAGTCTAGCGCGTGAGCAGTACTTC.

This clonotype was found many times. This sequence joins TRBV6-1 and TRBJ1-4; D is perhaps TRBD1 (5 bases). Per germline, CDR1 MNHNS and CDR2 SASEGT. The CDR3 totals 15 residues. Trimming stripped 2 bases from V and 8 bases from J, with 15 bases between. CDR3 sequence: CASSEPPGYGEKLFF. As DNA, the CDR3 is TGTGCCAGCAGTGAACCGCCAGGGTATGGGGAAAAACTGTTTTTT.

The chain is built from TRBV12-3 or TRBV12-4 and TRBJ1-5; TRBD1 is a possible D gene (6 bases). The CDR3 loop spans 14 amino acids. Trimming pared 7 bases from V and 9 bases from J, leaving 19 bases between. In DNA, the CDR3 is TGTGCCAGCACAAATTACAGGGAGAGAGGGCCCCAGCATTTT. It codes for CASTNYRERGPQHF.

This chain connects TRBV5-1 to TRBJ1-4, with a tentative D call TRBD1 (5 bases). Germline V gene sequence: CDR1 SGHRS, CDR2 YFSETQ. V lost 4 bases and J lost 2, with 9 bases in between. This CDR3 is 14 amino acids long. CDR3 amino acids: CASSIQGTNEKLFF. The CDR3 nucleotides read TGCGCCAGCAGCATCCAGGGCACTAATGAAAAACTGTTTTTT.

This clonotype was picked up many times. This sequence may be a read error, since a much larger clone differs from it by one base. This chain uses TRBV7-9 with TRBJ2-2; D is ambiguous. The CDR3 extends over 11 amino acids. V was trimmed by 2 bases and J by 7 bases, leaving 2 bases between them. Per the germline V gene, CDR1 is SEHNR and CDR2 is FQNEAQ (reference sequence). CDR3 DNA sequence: TGTGCCAGCAGCTTAAACGGGGAGCTGTTTTTT. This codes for CASSLNGELFF.

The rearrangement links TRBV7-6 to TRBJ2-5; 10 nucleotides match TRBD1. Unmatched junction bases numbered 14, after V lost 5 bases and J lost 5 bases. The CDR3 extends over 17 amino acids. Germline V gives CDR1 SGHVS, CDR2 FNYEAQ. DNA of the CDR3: TGTGCCAGCAGCGCCACGGGGGGACAGGGGCGCTTGGAGACCCAGTACTTC. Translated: CASSATGGQGRLETQYF.

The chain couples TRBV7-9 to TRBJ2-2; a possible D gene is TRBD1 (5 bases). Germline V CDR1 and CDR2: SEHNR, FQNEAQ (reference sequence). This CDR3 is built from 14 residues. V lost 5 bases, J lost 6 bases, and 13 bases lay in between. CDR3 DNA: TGTGCCAGCAGCAGCGCAGGGAAAGCCGGGGAGCTGTTTTTT. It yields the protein CASSSAGKAGELFF.

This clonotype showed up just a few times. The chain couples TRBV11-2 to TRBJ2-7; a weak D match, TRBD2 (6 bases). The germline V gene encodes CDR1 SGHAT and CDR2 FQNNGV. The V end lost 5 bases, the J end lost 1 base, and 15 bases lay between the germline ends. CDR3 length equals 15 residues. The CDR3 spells CASSGGLGLSYEQYF. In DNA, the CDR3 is TGTGCCAGCAGCGGGGGGTTAGGACTTTCCTACGAGCAGTACTTC.

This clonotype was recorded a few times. The CDR3 region has the DNA TGCGCCAGCAGCCAAGTCCTAGCGGGGGGGCACGGGGAGCTGTTTTTT. It translates to CASSQVLAGGHGELFF. The chain combines TRBV4-1 with TRBJ2-2, with TRBD2 matching 12 bases. V trimming: 1 base; J trimming: 7 bases; junction bases outside the gene matches: 4. Germline CDR1 and CDR2: MGHRA and YSYEKL. The CDR3 spans 16 residues.

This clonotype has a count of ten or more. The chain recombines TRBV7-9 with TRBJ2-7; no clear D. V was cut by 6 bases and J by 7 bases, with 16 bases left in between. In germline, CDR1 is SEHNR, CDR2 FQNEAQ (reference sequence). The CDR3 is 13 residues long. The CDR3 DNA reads TGTGCCAGCAGGACCGGCGTTTTACGGGAGCAGTACTTC. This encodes CASRTGVLREQYF.

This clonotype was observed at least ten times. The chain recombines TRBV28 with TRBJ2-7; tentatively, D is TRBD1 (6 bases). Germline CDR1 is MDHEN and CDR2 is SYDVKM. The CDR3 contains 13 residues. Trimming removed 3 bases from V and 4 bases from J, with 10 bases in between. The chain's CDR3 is CASSFAGEYEQYF. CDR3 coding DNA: TGTGCCAGCAGTTTCGCAGGGGAATACGAGCAGTACTTC.

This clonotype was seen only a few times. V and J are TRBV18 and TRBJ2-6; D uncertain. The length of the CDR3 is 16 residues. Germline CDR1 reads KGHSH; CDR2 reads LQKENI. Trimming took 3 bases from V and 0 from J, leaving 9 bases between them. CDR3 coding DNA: TGTGCCAGCTCACCCACGTGGAACTCTGGGGCCAACGTCCTGACTTTC. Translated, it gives CASSPTWNSGANVLTF. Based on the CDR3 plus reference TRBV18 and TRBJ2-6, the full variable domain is NAGVMQNPRHLVRRRGQEARLRCSPMKGHSHVYWYRQLPEEGLKFMVYLQKENIIDESGMPKERFSAEFPKEGPSILRIQQVVRGDSAAYFCASSPTWNSGANVLTFGAGSRLTVL.

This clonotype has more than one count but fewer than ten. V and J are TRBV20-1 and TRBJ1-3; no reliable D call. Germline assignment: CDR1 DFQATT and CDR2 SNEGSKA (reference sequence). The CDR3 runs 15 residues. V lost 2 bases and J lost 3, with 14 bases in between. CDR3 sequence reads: CSARFPGLDGNTIYF. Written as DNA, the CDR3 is TGCAGTGCTAGATTTCCGGGGTTAGATGGAAACACCATATATTTT.

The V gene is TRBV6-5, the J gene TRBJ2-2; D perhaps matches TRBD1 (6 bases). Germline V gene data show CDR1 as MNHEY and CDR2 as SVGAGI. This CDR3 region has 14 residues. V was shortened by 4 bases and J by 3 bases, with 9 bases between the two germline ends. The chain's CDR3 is CASSSYRDTGELFF. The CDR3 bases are TGTGCCAGCAGTTCCTACAGGGACACCGGGGAGCTGTTTTTT.

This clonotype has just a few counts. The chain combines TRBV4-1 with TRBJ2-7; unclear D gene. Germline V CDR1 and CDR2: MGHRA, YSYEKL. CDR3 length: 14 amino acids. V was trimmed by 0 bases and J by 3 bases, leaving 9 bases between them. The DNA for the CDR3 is TGCGCCAGCAGCCAAGATCAGGCGAGCTACGAGCAGTACTTC. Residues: CASSQDQASYEQYF.

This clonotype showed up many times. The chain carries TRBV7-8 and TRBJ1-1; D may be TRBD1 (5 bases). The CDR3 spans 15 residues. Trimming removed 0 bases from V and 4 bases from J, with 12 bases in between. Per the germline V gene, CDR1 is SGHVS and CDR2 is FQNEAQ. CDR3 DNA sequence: TGTGCCAGCAGCTTAGCCTGGGGGAAGGGCACTGAAGCTTTCTTT. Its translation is CASSLAWGKGTEAFF.

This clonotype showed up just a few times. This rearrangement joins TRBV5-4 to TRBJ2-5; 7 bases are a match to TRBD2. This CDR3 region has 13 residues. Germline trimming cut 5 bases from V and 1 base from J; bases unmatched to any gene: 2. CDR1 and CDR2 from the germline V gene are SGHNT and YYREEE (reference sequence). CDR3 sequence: CASSRGGQETQYF. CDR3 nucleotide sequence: TGTGCCAGCAGTCGCGGGGGCCAAGAGACCCAGTACTTC. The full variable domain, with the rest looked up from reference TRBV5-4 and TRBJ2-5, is ETGVTQSPTHLIKTRGQQVTLRCSSQSGHNTVSWYQQALGQGPQFIFQYYREEENGRGNFPPRFSGLQFPNYSSELNVNALELDDSALYLCASSRGGQETQYFGPGTRLLVL.

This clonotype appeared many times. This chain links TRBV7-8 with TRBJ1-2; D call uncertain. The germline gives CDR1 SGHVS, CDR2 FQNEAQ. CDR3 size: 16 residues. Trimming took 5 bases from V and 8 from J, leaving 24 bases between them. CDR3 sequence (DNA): TGTGCCAGCAGCCGAGGCTACCCGGGAGGCCCTGAGGGCTACACCTTC. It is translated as CASSRGYPGGPEGYTF.

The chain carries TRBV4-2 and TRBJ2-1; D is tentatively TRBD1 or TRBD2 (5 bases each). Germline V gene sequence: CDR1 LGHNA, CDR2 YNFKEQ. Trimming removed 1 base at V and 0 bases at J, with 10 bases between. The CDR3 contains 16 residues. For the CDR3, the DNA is TGTGCCAGCAGCCAAGCAAGGGGAGCCTCCTACAATGAGCAGTTCTTC. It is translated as CASSQARGASYNEQFF.

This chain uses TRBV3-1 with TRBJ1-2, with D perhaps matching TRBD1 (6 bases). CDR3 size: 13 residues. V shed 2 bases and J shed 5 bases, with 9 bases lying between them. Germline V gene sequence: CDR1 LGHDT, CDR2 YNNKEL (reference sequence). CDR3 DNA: TGTGCCAGCAGCCAAACAGGGCAGTATGGCTACACCTTC. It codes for CASSQTGQYGYTF.